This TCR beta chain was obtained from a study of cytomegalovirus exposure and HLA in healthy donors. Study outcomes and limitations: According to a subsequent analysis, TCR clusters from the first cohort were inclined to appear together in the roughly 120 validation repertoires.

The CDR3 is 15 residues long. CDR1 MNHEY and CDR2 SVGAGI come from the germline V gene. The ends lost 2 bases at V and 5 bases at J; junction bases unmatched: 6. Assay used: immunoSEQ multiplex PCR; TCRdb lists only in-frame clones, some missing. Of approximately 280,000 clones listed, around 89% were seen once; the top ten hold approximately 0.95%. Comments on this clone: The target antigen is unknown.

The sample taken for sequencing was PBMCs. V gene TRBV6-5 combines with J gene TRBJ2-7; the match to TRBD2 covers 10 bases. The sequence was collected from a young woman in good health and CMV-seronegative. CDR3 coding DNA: TGTGCCAGCAGTTACCCCCTAGCGGGAGTGGACGAGCAGTACTTC. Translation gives CASSYPLAGVDEQYF.